These 26 T cell receptor beta chains were all obtained from the same sample, sequenced in a study of T cell changes during pregnancy in multiple sclerosis. Measured with immunoSEQ multiplex PCR; TCRdb has only the in-frame clones, and not every one. The sample has about 93,000 clones; roughly 92% are singletons. Sequenced material: peripheral blood, taken after pregnancy. All receptors derive from a female donor with multiple sclerosis, enrolled in a pregnancy study.

The rearrangement joins TRBV12-5 to TRBJ1-5; the D gene is possibly TRBD1 (5 bases). V dropped 8 bases and J dropped 0 bases, with 8 bases sitting between them. The CDR3 is 13 residues long. Per the germline V gene, CDR1 is LGHNT and CDR2 is FRNRAP. CDR3 in amino acids: CASTGGSNQPQHF. CDR3 coding DNA: TGTGCTAGTACGGGGGGTAGCAATCAGCCCCAGCATTTT.

The chain joins TRBV4-2 to TRBJ2-6; no reliable D call. The CDR3 is 16 amino acids. Looked up from germline, CDR1 is LGHNA and CDR2 is YNFKEQ. With 0 bases removed from V and 0 bases from J, the gap between germline ends came to 6 bases. CDR3 in DNA: TGTGCCAGCAGCCAAGATCACAACTCTGGGGCCAACGTCCTGACTTTC. Its translation: CASSQDHNSGANVLTF.

The J gene is TRBJ2-1, the V gene TRBV27, with 7 nucleotides matching TRBD2. The CDR3 loop spans 15 amino acids. Germline values: CDR1 MNHEY, CDR2 SMNVEV (reference sequence). Germline trimming cut 4 bases from V and 2 bases from J; bases unmatched to any gene: 5. Here the CDR3 reads CASSSQRGAYNEQFF. In DNA, the CDR3 is TGTGCCAGCAGTTCCCAGCGGGGTGCCTACAATGAGCAGTTCTTC.

CDR3: CASSSATGIVRNTIYF. The DNA for the CDR3 is TGTGCCAGCAGCTCAGCTACAGGCATCGTGAGGAACACCATATATTTT. The chain carries TRBV11-2 and TRBJ1-3, with D maybe TRBD1 (5 bases). Germline CDR1 is SGHAT and CDR2 is FQNNGV. Trimming took off 4 bases at V and 7 bases at J, with 20 bases between the two ends. This CDR3 comprises 16 residues.

This clone was recorded once. This chain connects TRBV6-6 to TRBJ2-7; TRBD2 agrees at 12 bases. The CDR3 spans 15 residues. Germline assignment: CDR1 MNHNY and CDR2 SVGAGI (reference sequence). Trimming took 5 bases from V and 1 from J; bases not matched to a gene: 3. The CDR3 coding sequence is TGTGCCAGCAGTACAACTAGCGGGGGGTCCTACGAGCAGTACTTC. Translated, it gives CASSTTSGGSYEQYF.

The V and J genes are TRBV6-5 and TRBJ1-3, with D possibly being TRBD1 (5 bases). CDR1 and CDR2 (germline): MNHEY, SVGAGI. V lost 2 bases, J lost 0 bases, and 8 bases lay in between. The CDR3 spans 15 residues. In DNA, the CDR3 is TGTGCCAGCAGTTACCGGGGGTCCTCTGGAAACACCATATATTTT. It translates to CASSYRGSSGNTIYF.

V gene TRBV6-5 combines with J gene TRBJ2-2, with TRBD2 matching over 15 bases. The V and J ends lost 6 bases and 6 bases, in that order; junction bases with no gene match: 2. CDR3 size: 15 residues. Germline values: CDR1 MNHEY, CDR2 SVGAGI. In DNA form, the CDR3 reads TGTGCCAGCAGAGGACTAGCGGGGGGGCCCGGGGAGCTGTTTTTT. Protein sequence: CASRGLAGGPGELFF.

The J gene is TRBJ2-3, the V gene TRBV7-3; 9 bases align to TRBD2. Trimming at V came to 0 bases and at J to 3 bases, leaving 4 bases not matched to a gene. This CDR3 spans 16 amino acids. CDR1 and CDR2 (germline): SGHTA, FQGTGA. The chain's CDR3 is CASSLTASGATDTQYF. CDR3 nucleotide sequence: TGTGCCAGCAGCTTAACAGCTAGCGGGGCGACAGATACGCAGTATTTT. The entire variable domain, with the rest obtained from reference TRBV7-3 and TRBJ2-3, is as follows: GAGVSQTPSNKVTEKGKYVELRCDPISGHTALYWYRQSLGQGPEFLIYFQGTGAADDSGLPNDRFFAVRPEGSVSTLKIQRTERGDSAVYLCASSLTASGATDTQYFGPGTRLTVL.

This rearrangement joins TRBV9 to TRBJ2-3, with TRBD2 matching over 12 bases. Germline V gives CDR1 SGDLS, CDR2 YYNGEE. J gave up 3 bases and V 7 bases, and 12 bases lay outside the gene matches. The length of the CDR3 is 17 residues. CDR3 residues: CASGRITSGGTTDTQYF. The CDR3 DNA follows: TGTGCCAGCGGTCGAATTACTAGCGGGGGGACTACAGATACGCAGTATTTT.

The rearrangement uses TRBV7-7 and TRBJ2-5, with 13 bases that match TRBD2. Trimming at V came to 8 bases and at J to 2 bases, leaving 11 bases not matched to a gene. The CDR3 consists of 17 residues. The germline gives CDR1 SSHAT, CDR2 FNYEAQ (reference sequence). CDR3 sequence: CASGKRGLAGLQETQYF. Here the CDR3 DNA reads TGTGCCAGCGGGAAACGGGGACTAGCGGGGCTACAAGAGACCCAGTACTTC.

The V and J genes are TRBV27 and TRBJ2-1; possibly TRBD2 for D (6 bases). The germline V and J ends were trimmed by 3 bases and 5 bases, with 11 bases remaining between them. This CDR3 comprises 14 residues. CDR1 and CDR2 from the germline V gene are MNHEY and SMNVEV (reference sequence). The DNA of the CDR3 is TGTGCCAGCAGTTTCGGCGGGGCCGACAATGAGCAGTTCTTC. It encodes CASSFGGADNEQFF.

The rearrangement uses TRBV10-3 and TRBJ2-5; no definite D call. Germline V gene sequence: CDR1 ENHRY, CDR2 SYGVKD. Deletions cut 0 bases from V and 2 bases from J, with 7 bases between. This CDR3 is built from 14 residues. CDR3 amino acids: CAISESQTQETQYF. In DNA, the CDR3 is TGTGCCATCAGTGAGTCCCAGACACAAGAGACCCAGTACTTC.

This chain joins TRBV5-6 and TRBJ2-7; tentatively, D is TRBD1 (5 bases). CDR3 size: 12 residues. V was trimmed by 4 bases and J by 2 bases, leaving 7 bases between them. Germline V CDR1 and CDR2: SGHDT, YYEEEE. This CDR3 reads CASSLTAYEQYF. In DNA, the CDR3 is TGTGCCAGCAGCCTGACAGCCTACGAGCAGTACTTC. The variable domain in full, with the rest retrieved from reference TRBV5-6 and TRBJ2-7, is DAGVTQSPTHLIKTRGQQVTLRCSPKSGHDTVSWYQQALGQGPQFIFQYYEEEERQRGNFPDRFSGHQFPNYSSELNVNALLLGDSALYLCASSLTAYEQYFGPGTRLTVT.

This clone was found a few times. This chain uses TRBV30 with TRBJ1-2; D is ambiguous. The length of the CDR3 is 11 residues. CDR1 GTSNPN and CDR2 SVGIG come from the germline V gene (reference sequence). The V end lost 2 bases, the J end lost 5 bases, and 6 bases lay between the germline ends. Here the CDR3 reads CAWSRLYGYTF. The DNA of the CDR3 is TGTGCCTGGAGTAGACTTTATGGCTACACCTTC.

The chain employs TRBV15 and TRBJ2-7; D gene ambiguous. This CDR3 has 12 residues. The germline V and J ends were trimmed by 0 bases and 6 bases, with 6 bases remaining between them. Germline CDR1 reads LNHNV; CDR2 reads YYDKDF (reference sequence). CDR3 sequence (DNA): TGTGCCACCAGCAGAGATAGCAGCGAGCAGTACTTC. The encoded protein is CATSRDSSEQYF.

This clone was counted only a few times. The rearrangement uses TRBV10-3 and TRBJ2-3; TRBD1 aligns across 8 bases. J was trimmed by 2 bases and V by 2 bases; bases with no gene match: 3. Germline values: CDR1 ENHRY, CDR2 SYGVKD. The CDR3 spans 15 residues. CDR3 in DNA: TGTGCCATCAGTGAGGGACAGGGCCTCACAGATACGCAGTATTTT. Residues: CAISEGQGLTDTQYF.

This chain links TRBV7-2 with TRBJ2-7; a weak D match, TRBD2 (5 bases). V lost 4 bases and J lost 3, with 16 bases in between. Germline V CDR1 and CDR2: SGHTA, FQGNSA. The CDR3 sequence is 15 residues long. CDR3 loop: CASSSFQRRHYEQYF. The CDR3 coding sequence is TGTGCCAGCAGCTCCTTCCAGCGGAGACACTACGAGCAGTACTTC.

V usage is TRBV28 and J usage is TRBJ1-5; D perhaps matches TRBD1 (6 bases). V gave up 6 bases and J gave up 7 bases, with 16 bases separating them. The V gene's germline CDR1 is MDHEN and CDR2 SYDVKM. CDR3 length: 14 amino acids. The CDR3 DNA follows: TGTGCCAGCAGAACCGACAGGTACAGACAGCCCCAGCATTTT. Amino acid sequence: CASRTDRYRQPQHF.

V usage is TRBV19 and J usage is TRBJ1-2; 10 positions agree with TRBD1. Losses at the gene ends were 0 bases for V and 5 bases for J; bases not matched to a gene: 3. The germline gives CDR1 LNHDA, CDR2 SQIVND (reference sequence). CDR3 size: 15 residues. CDR3 DNA sequence: TGTGCCAGTAGTATAGAGGGACAGGGGTTTTATGGCTACACCTTC. Protein sequence: CASSIEGQGFYGYTF. Looking up the rest from reference TRBV19 and TRBJ1-2 gives the full variable domain: DGGITQSPKYLFRKEGQNVTLSCEQNLNHDAMYWYRQDPGQGLRLIYYSQIVNDFQKGDIAEGYSVSREKKESFPLTVTSAQKNPTAFYLCASSIEGQGFYGYTFGSGTRLTVV.

This clone was counted once. The chain combines TRBV5-6 with TRBJ2-3; the D gene is possibly TRBD1 (5 bases). The germline V gene has CDR1 SGHDT and CDR2 YYEEEE. This CDR3 spans 15 amino acids. V was pared by 4 bases and J by 4 bases, with 16 bases between. The CDR3: CASSATGFSSDTQYF. The CDR3 DNA reads as TGTGCCAGCAGCGCCACAGGATTTTCGTCAGATACGCAGTATTTT.

The V call is TRBV28, the J call TRBJ1-2, with D perhaps TRBD1 (5 bases). V dropped 7 bases and J dropped 6 bases, with 15 bases sitting between them. This CDR3 has 13 amino acids. The germline V gene encodes CDR1 MDHEN and CDR2 SYDVKM. CDR3 loop: CASTLRDSHGYTF. The DNA for the CDR3 is TGTGCCAGCACCCTGCGGGACTCACATGGCTACACCTTC.

This chain uses TRBV7-9 with TRBJ1-4; D perhaps matches TRBD1 (5 bases). The CDR3 covers 14 residues. Trimming stripped 2 bases from V and 4 bases from J, with 8 bases between. Germline loops: CDR1 SEHNR, CDR2 FQNEAQ (reference sequence). This chain's CDR3 is CASSLKGINEKLFF. The CDR3 bases are TGTGCCAGCAGCTTAAAGGGGATTAATGAAAAACTGTTTTTT.

J is TRBJ1-4 and V is TRBV2, with TRBD1 matching over 8 bases. The J segment lost 8 bases and the V segment lost 9 bases, leaving 17 bases of the junction unmatched. CDR1 and CDR2 (germline): SNHLY, FYNNEI. The length of the CDR3 is 16 residues. CDR3 DNA sequence: TGTGCCAGTTCTACCATTTCGGACAGGGTTGGGGAAAAACTGTTTTTT. This gives the protein CASSTISDRVGEKLFF.

The chain joins TRBV30 to TRBJ2-7; perhaps TRBD1 as D (6 bases). The CDR3 spans 13 residues. The V and J ends lost 1 base and 2 bases respectively, with 9 bases between them. CDR1 is GTSNPN, CDR2 SVGIG, per germline (reference sequence). CDR3 sequence: CAWSADRPYEQYF. Written as DNA, the CDR3 is TGTGCCTGGAGTGCGGACAGACCCTACGAGCAGTACTTC.

The chain joins TRBV7-3 to TRBJ2-1; weak D call: TRBD1 (5 bases). Per the germline V gene, CDR1 is SGHTA and CDR2 is FQGTGA. V lost 4 bases and J 10 bases, leaving 8 bases between the germline ends. The CDR3 extends over 11 amino acids. The CDR3 DNA follows: TGTGCCAGCAGCTCTTACAGGGAGCAGTTCTTC. Protein sequence: CASSSYREQFF.

The V call is TRBV30, the J call TRBJ1-1; 10 nucleotides agree with TRBD1. The germline gives CDR1 GTSNPN, CDR2 SVGIG (reference sequence). This CDR3 spans 13 amino acids. The ends lost 3 bases at V and 11 bases at J; junction bases unmatched: 9. The CDR3 here is CAWSGTGAARAFF. The CDR3 DNA reads TGTGCCTGGAGCGGGACAGGGGCGGCGAGGGCTTTCTTT.